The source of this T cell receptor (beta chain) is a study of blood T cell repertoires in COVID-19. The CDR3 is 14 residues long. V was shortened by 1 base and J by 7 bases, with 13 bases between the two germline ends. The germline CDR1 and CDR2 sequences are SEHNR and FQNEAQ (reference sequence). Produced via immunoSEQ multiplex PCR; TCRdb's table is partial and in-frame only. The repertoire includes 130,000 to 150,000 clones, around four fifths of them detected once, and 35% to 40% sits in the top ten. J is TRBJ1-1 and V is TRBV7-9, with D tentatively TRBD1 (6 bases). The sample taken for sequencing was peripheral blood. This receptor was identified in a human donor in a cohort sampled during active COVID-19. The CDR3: CASSLGQGPLEAFF. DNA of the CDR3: TGTGCCAGCAGCTTAGGGCAGGGGCCCCTTGAAGCTTTCTTT.